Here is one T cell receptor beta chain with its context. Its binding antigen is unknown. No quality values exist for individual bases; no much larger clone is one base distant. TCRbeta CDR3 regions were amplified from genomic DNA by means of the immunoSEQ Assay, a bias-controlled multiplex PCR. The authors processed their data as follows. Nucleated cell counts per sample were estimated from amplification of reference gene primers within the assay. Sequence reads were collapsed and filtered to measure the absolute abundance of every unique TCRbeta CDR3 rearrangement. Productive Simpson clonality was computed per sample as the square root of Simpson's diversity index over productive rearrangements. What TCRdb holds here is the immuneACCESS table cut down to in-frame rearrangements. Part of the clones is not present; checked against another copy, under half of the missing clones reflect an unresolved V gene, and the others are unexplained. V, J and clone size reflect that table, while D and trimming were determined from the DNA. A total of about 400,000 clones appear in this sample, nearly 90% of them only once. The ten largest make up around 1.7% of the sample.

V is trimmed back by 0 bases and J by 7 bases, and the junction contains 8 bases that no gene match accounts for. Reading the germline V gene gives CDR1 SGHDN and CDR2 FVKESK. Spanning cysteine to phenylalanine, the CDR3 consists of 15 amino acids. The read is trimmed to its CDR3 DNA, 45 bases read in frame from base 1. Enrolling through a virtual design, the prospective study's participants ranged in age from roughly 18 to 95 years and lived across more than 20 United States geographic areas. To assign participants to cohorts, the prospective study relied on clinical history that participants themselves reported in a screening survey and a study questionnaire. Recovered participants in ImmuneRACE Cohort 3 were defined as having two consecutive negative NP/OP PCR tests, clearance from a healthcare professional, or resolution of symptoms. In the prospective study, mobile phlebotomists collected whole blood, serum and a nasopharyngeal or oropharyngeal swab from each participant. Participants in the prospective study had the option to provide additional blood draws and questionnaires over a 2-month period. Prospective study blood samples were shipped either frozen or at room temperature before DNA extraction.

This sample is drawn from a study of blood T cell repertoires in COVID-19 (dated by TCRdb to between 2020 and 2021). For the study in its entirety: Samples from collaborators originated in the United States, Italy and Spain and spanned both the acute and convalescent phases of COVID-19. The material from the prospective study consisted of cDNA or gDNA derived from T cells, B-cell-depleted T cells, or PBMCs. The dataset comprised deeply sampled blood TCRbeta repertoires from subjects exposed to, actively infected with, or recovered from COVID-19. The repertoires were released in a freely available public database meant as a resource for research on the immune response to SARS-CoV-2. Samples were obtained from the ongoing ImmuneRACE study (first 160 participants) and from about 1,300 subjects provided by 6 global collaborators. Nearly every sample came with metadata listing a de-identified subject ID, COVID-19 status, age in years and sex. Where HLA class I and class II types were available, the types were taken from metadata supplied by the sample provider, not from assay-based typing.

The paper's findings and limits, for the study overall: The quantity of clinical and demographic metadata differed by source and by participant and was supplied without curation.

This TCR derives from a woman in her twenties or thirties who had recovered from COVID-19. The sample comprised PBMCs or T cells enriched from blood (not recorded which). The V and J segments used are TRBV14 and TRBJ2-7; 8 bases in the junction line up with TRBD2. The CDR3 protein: CASSQDWAGGREQYF. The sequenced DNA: TGTGCCAGCAGCCAAGATTGGGCAGGCGGGAGGGAGCAGTACTTC.